This T cell receptor beta chain stems from a study of T cell repertoires in cytomegalovirus infection. CDR3 length: 14 amino acids. Germline V gives CDR1 SGHTA, CDR2 FQGNSA. V trimming: 3 bases; J trimming: 7 bases; junction bases outside the gene matches: 6. TCRdb passed the reads through MiXCR, listing each CDR3 protein once. The sample gives approximately 750,000 distinct CDR3 sequences, less than 40% of which show up once; about 2.8% is in the top ten. The sequencing input was PBMCs. This clonotype was sampled from a human donor in good health (CMV status not recorded). Some clones in this sample may be carry-over from other donors' samples. The chain employs TRBV7-2 and TRBJ2-5; the match to TRBD1 covers 9 bases. This CDR3 reads CASSFRTGARTQYF. DNA for the CDR3: TGTGCCAGCAGCTTCCGGACAGGGGCTAGGACCCAGTACTTC. Variable domain in full (rest from reference TRBV7-2 and TRBJ2-5): GAGVSQSPSNKVTEKGKDVELRCDPISGHTALYWYRQSLGQGLEFLIYFQGNSAPDKSGLPSDRFSAERTGGSVSTLTIQRTQQEDSAVYLCASSFRTGARTQYFGPGTRLLVL.